One sample yielded the 2 T cell receptor beta chains listed below, sequenced in a study of cytomegalovirus exposure and HLA in healthy donors. The primer mix had 60 Vbeta and 13 Jbeta primers. Sequencing was performed with immunoSEQ multiplex PCR; in TCRdb, only in-frame clones are kept and a portion is missing. Of fewer than 250,000 clones detected, approximately 80% appear once; the ten largest clones hold around 9.6%. Sequencing used PBMCs. These receptors were collected from a woman aged 50 to 65 in good health and CMV-seropositive.

This clone showed up just once. V is TRBV5-1 and J is TRBJ2-1; D gene ambiguous. The germline V and J ends were trimmed by 3 bases and 6 bases, with 4 bases remaining between them. There are 11 residues in the CDR3. Germline V gives CDR1 SGHRS, CDR2 YFSETQ. CDR3 amino acids: CASSSRNEQFF. In DNA form, the CDR3 reads TGCGCCAGCAGCTCCCGCAATGAGCAGTTCTTC.

The rearrangement links TRBV11-2 to TRBJ2-5; 11 positions agree with TRBD2. Germline V gene lookup returns CDR1 SGHAT and CDR2 FQNNGV. The CDR3 is 17 amino acids. Losses at the gene ends were 8 bases for V and 5 bases for J; bases not matched to a gene: 16. The CDR3 region has the DNA TGTGCCAGCGGCCTGGGCCAACTAGCGGGGGCCGGGGAGACCCAGTACTTC. Protein product: CASGLGQLAGAGETQYF.